Listed below are T cell receptor beta chains from one sample, sequenced in a study of metastatic and nonmetastatic thyroid tumors. MiXCR was used by TCRdb to re-call the PCR reads. The sample lists roughly 20,000 clones, roughly 22% occurring once. Sequenced material: tumor tissue. The source is a male donor with papillary thyroid cancer or a benign thyroid nodule (not recorded which). Some clones in this sample may be carry-over from other donors' samples. CDR3s include the opening cysteine and the closing phenylalanine or tryptophan. D genes are given only for firm matches. Clone size appears in some rows only: once, few, many, or a class for an expanded clone.

cdr3_aa	cdr3_nt	j_call	d_call	v_call	clone_size
CASNRVRVSYEQYF	TGTGCCAGCAACAGGGTTAGGGTCTCCTACGAGCAGTACTTC	TRBJ2-7	NA	TRBV5-6	many
CASSVLAYEQFF	TGTGCCAGCAGCGTTCTAGCGTATGAGCAGTTCTTC	TRBJ2-1	NA	TRBV6-1	few
CASSQMGGSGSLNEQFF	TGTGCCAGCAGCCAGATGGGCGGGAGCGGGAGCCTCAATGAGCAGTTCTTC	TRBJ2-1	TRBD2	TRBV4-2	many
CASSSAGKIDEAFF	TGTGCCAGCAGCTCCGCAGGGAAAATAGATGAAGCTTTCTTT	TRBJ1-1	NA	TRBV5-4	NA
CASSVRDSYTGELFF	TGTGCCAGCAGCGTACGGGACTCCTACACCGGGGAGCTGTTTTTT	TRBJ2-2	NA	TRBV9	medium-sized
CASTPDRYNEQFF	TGCGCCAGCACCCCGGACAGATACAATGAGCAGTTCTTC	TRBJ2-1	NA	TRBV10-2	many
CASSVATRGTDTQYF	TGTGCCAGCAGCGTAGCTACGAGGGGCACAGATACGCAGTATTTT	TRBJ2-3	NA	TRBV9	many
CASSPPDLRINYGYTF	TGTGCCAGCTCTCCACCGGACCTCAGGATTAACTATGGCTACACCTTC	TRBJ1-2	NA	TRBV28	medium-sized
CATSELWTSGSAGAQFF	TGTGCCACCAGTGAATTGTGGACTAGCGGGAGTGCGGGTGCGCAGTTCTTC	TRBJ2-1	TRBD2	TRBV24-1	NA
CSARALVTQHF	TGCAGTGCTAGAGCCTTGGTGACCCAGCATTTT	TRBJ1-5	NA	TRBV20-1	many
CSASRLAVSLEHYF	TGCAGTGCTTCCCGACTAGCGGTCTCGCTGGAGCACTACTTC	TRBJ2-7	TRBD2	TRBV20-1	NA
CSASTGDSFVTTDTQYF	TGCAGTGCTTCTACCGGAGACAGTTTTGTTACCACAGATACGCAGTATTTT	TRBJ2-3	NA	TRBV20-1	many
CASSHPPGQQPQHF	TGCGCCAGCAGCCATCCCCCAGGGCAGCAGCCCCAGCATTTT	TRBJ1-5	NA	TRBV4-1	many
CASSIEGVSGYTF	TGTGCCAGTAGTATAGAAGGGGTCAGTGGCTACACCTTC	TRBJ1-2	NA	TRBV19	many
CASGKGAWNQPQHF	TGTGCCAGCGGGAAGGGGGCATGGAATCAGCCCCAGCATTTT	TRBJ1-5	TRBD1	TRBV6-1	NA
CASSDRREMNTEAFF	TGTGCCAGCAGTGACCGCCGGGAAATGAACACTGAAGCTTTCTTT	TRBJ1-1	NA	TRBV6-1	NA
CSAPTHGAEAFF	TGCAGTGCTCCGACACATGGCGCCGAAGCTTTCTTT	TRBJ1-1	NA	TRBV20-1	many
CASTSGIAGYEQYF	TGTGCCAGCACAAGCGGGATCGCGGGGTACGAGCAGTACTTC	TRBJ2-7	TRBD2	TRBV6-1	NA
CASIFRNEQFF	TGTGCCAGCATATTCCGCAATGAGCAGTTCTTC	TRBJ2-1	NA	TRBV28	many
CSARATGTGDLMEQYF	TGCAGTGCTAGAGCTACCGGGACAGGGGATTTAATGGAGCAGTATTTT	TRBJ2-3	TRBD1	TRBV20-1	NA
CASSYRGASYEQYF	TGTGCCAGCAGTTACAGGGGGGCCAGCTACGAGCAGTACTTC	TRBJ2-7	NA	TRBV6-2/TRBV6-3	few
CASTGASTEAFF	TGCGCCAGCACAGGGGCAAGCACTGAAGCTTTCTTT	TRBJ1-1	NA	TRBV10-2	NA
CASSPTVANSPLHF	TGTGCCAGCAGCCCCACGGTTGCCAATTCACCCCTCCACTTT	TRBJ1-6	NA	TRBV7-8	many
CSAQHWDGSSYDQYF	TGCAGTGCTCAGCACTGGGACGGGAGTTCCTACGATCAGTACTTC	TRBJ2-7	NA	TRBV20-1	NA
CASSTLGETQYF	TGTGCCAGCAGCACCTTGGGAGAGACCCAGTACTTC	TRBJ2-5	NA	TRBV11-1	many
CASTGANYGYTF	TGTGCCAGCACGGGGGCGAACTATGGCTACACCTTC	TRBJ1-2	NA	TRBV28	many
CAWRRHPSTDTQYF	TGTGCCTGGAGAAGACACCCTAGCACAGATACGCAGTATTTT	TRBJ2-3	NA	TRBV30	many
CSVELAGGRNTQYF	TGCAGCGTCGAACTAGCGGGAGGGAGGAATACGCAGTATTTT	TRBJ2-3	TRBD2	TRBV29-1	NA
CASSFEGPNEQFF	TGTGCCAGCAGCTTTGAAGGCCCAAATGAGCAGTTCTTC	TRBJ2-1	NA	TRBV5-4	many
CSALDKFGNTIYF	TGCAGTGCCCTGGACAAGTTTGGAAACACCATATATTTT	TRBJ1-3	NA	TRBV20-1	many